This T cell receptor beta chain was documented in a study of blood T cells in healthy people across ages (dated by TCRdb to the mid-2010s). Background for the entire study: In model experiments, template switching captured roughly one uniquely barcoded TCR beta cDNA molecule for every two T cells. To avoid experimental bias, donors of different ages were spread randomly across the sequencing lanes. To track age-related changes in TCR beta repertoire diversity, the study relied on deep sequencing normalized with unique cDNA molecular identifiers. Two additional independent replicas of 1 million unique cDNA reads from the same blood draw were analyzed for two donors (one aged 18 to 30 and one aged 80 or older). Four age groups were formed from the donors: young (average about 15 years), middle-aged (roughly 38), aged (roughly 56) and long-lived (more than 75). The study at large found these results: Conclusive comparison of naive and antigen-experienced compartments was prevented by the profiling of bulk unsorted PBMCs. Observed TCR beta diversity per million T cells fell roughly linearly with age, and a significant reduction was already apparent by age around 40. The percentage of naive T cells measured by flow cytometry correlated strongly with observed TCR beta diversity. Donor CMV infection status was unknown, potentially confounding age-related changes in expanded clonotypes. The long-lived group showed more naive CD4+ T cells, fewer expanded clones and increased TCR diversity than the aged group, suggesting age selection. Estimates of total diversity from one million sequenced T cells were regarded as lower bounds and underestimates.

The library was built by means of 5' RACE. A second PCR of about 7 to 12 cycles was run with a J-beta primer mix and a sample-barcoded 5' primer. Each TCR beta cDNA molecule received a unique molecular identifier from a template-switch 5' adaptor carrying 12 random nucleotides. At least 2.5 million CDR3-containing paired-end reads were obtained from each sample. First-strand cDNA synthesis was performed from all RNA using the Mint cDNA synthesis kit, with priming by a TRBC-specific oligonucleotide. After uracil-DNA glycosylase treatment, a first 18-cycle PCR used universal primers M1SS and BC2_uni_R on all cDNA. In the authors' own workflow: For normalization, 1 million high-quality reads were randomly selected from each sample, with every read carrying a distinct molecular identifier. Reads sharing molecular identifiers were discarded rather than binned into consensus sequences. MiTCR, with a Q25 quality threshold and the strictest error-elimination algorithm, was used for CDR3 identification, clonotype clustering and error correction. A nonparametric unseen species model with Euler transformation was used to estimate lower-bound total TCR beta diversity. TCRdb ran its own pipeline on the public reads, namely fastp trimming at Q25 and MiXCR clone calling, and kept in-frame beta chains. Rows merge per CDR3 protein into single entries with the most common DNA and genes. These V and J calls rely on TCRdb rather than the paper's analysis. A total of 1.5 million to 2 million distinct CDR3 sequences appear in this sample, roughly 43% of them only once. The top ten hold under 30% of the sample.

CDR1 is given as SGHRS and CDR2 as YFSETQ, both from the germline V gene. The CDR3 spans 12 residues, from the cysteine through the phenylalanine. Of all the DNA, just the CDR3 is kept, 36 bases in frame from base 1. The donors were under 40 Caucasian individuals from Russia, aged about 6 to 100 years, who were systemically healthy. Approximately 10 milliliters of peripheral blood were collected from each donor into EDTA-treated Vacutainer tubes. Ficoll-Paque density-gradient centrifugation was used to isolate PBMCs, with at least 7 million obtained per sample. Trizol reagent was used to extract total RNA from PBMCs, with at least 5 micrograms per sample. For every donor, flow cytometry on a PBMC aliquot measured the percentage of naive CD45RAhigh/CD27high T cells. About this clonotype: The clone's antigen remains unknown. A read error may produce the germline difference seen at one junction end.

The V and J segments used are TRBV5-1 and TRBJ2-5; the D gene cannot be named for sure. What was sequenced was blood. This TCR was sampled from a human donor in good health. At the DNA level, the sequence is TGCGCCAGCTACAAGCTAAGAGAGACCCGGTACTTC. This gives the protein CASYKLRETRYF.